This T cell receptor (beta chain) emerged from a study of identical twins. MiXCR, applied by TCRdb to the 5' RACE reads, yields one record per CDR3 protein. The table includes 500,000 to 550,000 distinct CDR3 sequences, about 20% detected once. With respect to this clonotype: Antigen specificity is unknown.

CDR3 length: 14 amino acids. From germline, CDR1 is SEHNR and CDR2 FQNEAQ (reference sequence). With 10 bases clipped from V and 3 bases from J, the junction kept 8 bases outside the gene matches. Findings and caveats of the study: For zero-insertion analyses, partial confounding could come from invariant MAIT and iNKT cells.

This sample was shared with a second study, whose subject was T cells expressing NK-cell markers. That report adds: The study found these clonotypes also leading the CD3+CD56-NKG2C+ fraction in a handful of donors.

The chain uses TRBV7-9 and TRBJ2-5, with TRBD2 matching over 10 bases. Sequencing was done on a sample of CD4+ T cells sorted from blood. The source is a woman aged 18-29 years in good health. The CDR3: CATRTSGSEETQYF. As DNA, the CDR3 is TGTGCCACACGGACTAGCGGTAGTGAAGAGACCCAGTACTTC.